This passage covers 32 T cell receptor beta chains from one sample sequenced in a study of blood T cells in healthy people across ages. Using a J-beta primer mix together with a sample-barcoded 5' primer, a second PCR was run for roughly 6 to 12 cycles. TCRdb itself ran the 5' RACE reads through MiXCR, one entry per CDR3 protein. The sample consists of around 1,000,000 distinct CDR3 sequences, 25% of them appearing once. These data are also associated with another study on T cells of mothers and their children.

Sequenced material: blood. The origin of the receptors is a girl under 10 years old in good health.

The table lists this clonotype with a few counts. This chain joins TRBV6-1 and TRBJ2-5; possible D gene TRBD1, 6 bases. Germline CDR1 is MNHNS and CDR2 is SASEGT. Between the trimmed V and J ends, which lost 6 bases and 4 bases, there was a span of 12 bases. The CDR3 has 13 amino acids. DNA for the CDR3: TGTGCCAGCAGGCCAGGGGTGTCAGAGACCCAGTACTTC. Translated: CASRPGVSETQYF.

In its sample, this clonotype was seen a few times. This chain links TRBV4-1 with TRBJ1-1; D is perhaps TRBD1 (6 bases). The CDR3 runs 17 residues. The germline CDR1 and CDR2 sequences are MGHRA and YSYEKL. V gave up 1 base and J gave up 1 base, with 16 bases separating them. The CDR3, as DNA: TGCGCCAGCAGCCAAGTTTGGACAGCCCTGAAGAACACTGAAGCTTTCTTT. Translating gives CASSQVWTALKNTEAFF.

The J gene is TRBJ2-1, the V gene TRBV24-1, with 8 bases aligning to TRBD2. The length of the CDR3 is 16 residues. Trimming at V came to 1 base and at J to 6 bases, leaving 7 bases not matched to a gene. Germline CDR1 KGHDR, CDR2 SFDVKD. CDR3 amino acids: CATSDFSGAGSNEQFF. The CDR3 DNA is TGTGCCACCAGTGATTTTAGCGGGGCAGGGAGCAATGAGCAGTTCTTC.

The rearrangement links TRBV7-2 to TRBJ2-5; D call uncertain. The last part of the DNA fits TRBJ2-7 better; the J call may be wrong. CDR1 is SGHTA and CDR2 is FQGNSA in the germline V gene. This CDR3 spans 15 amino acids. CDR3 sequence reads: CASSLEYNVPYEQYF. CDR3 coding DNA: TGTGCCAGCAGCTTAGAGTATAACGTCCCCTACGAGCAGTACTTC.

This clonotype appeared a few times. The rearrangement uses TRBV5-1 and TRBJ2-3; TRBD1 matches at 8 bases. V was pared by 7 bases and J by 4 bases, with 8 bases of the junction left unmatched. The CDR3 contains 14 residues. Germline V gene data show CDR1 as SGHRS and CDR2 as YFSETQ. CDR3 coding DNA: TGCGCCAGCCACGGACAGGGAACTTCAGATACGCAGTATTTT. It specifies CASHGQGTSDTQYF.

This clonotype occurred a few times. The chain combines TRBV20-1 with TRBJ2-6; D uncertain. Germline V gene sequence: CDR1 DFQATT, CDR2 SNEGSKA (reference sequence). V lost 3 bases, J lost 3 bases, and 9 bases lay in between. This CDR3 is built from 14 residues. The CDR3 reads CSASKGNGANVLTF. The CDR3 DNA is TGCAGTGCTAGTAAGGGAAATGGGGCCAACGTCCTGACTTTC.

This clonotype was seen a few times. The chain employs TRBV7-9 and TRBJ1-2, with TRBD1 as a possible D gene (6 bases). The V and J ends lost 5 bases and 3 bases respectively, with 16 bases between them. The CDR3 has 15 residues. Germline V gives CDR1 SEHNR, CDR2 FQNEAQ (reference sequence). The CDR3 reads CASSPLADSYYGYTF. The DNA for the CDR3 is TGTGCCAGCAGCCCGCTGGCGGACAGTTACTATGGCTACACCTTC. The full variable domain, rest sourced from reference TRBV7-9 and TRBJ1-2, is DTGVSQNPRHKITKRGQNVTFRCDPISEHNRLYWYRQTLGQGPEFLTYFQNEAQLEKSRLLSDRFSAERPKGSFSTLEIQRTEQGDSAMYLCASSPLADSYYGYTFGSGTRLTVV.

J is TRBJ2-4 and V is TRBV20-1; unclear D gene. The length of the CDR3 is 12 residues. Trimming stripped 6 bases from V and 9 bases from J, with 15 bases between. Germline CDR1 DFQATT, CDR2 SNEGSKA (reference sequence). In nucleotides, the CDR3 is TGCAGTGCGGACCCCTTACGTGGCATTCAGTACTTC. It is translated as CSADPLRGIQYF.

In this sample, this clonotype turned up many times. The CDR3 sequence: CASSVSGNSQETQYF. The CDR3 nucleotides read TGTGCCAGCAGCGTATCCGGGAATTCACAAGAGACCCAGTACTTC. The chain employs TRBV7-9 and TRBJ2-5; perhaps TRBD2 as D (5 bases). Germline assignment: CDR1 SEHNR and CDR2 FQNEAQ (reference sequence). Trimming took off 5 bases at V and 2 bases at J, with 15 bases between the two ends. The CDR3 has 15 residues.

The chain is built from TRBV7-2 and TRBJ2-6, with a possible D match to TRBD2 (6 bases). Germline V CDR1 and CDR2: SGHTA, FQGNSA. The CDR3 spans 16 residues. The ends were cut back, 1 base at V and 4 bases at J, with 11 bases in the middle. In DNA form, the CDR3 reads TGTGCCAGCAGCTTAGTCCGCGCGGGAGGGGCCAACGTCCTGACTTTC. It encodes CASSLVRAGGANVLTF.

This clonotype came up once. Written as DNA, the CDR3 is TGCAGTGCTAGAGATCTAGGTAGTGAGCAGTTCTTC. Translation gives CSARDLGSEQFF. The chain combines TRBV20-1 with TRBJ2-1, with D uncertain. This CDR3 has 12 residues. V gave up 0 bases and J gave up 9 bases, with 9 bases separating them. Germline lookup yields CDR1 DFQATT and CDR2 SNEGSKA (reference sequence).

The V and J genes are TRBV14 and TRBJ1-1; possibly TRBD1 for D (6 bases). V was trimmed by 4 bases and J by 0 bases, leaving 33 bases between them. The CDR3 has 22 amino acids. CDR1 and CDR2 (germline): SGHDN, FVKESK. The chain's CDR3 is CASSRSGVHVSTANWVNTEAFF. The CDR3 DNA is TGTGCCAGCAGCCGATCAGGGGTCCACGTTTCTACTGCCAATTGGGTGAACACTGAAGCTTTCTTT.

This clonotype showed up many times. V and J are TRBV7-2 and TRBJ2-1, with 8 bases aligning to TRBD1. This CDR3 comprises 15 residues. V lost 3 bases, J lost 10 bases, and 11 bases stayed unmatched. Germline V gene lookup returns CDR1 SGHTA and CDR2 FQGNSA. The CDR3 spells CASSFTGQGSWEQFF. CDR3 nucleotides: TGTGCCAGCAGCTTCACCGGACAGGGTTCGTGGGAGCAGTTCTTC. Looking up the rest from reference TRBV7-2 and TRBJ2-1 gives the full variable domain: GAGVSQSPSNKVTEKGKDVELRCDPISGHTALYWYRQSLGQGLEFLIYFQGNSAPDKSGLPSDRFSAERTGGSVSTLTIQRTQQEDSAVYLCASSFTGQGSWEQFFGPGTRLTVL.

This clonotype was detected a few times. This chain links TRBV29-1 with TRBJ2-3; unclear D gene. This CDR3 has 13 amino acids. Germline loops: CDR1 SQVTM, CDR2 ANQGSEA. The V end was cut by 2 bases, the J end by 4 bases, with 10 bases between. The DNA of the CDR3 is TGCAGCGTTGAACCAAGACTGTCAGATACGCAGTATTTT. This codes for CSVEPRLSDTQYF.

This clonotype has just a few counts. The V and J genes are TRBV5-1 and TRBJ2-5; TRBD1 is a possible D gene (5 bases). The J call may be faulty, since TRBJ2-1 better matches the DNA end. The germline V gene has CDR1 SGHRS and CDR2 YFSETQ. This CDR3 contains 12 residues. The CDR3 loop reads CASSFIGQEQFF. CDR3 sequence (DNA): TGCGCCAGCAGCTTTATCGGACAAGAGCAGTTCTTC.

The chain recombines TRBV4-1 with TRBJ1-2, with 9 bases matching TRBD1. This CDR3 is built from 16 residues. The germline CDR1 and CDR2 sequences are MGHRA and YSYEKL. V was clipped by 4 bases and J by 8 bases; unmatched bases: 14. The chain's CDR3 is CASSPSGGQGPVGYTF. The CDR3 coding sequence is TGCGCCAGCAGCCCATCGGGGGGACAGGGACCGGTGGGCTACACCTTC.

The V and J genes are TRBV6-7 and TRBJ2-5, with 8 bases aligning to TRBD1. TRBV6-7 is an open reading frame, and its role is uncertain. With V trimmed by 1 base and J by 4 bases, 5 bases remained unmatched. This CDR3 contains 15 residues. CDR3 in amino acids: CASSYYQGATETQYF. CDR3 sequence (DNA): TGTGCCAGCAGTTACTATCAGGGGGCGACAGAGACCCAGTACTTC.

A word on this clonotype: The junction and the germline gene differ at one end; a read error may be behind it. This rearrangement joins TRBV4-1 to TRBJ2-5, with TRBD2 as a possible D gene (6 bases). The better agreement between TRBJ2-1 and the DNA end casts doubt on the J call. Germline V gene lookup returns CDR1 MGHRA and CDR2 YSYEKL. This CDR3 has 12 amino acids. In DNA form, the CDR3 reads TGCGCTAGCAGCCCAGCTCAGCGGGTGCAGTTCTTC. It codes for CASSPAQRVQFF.

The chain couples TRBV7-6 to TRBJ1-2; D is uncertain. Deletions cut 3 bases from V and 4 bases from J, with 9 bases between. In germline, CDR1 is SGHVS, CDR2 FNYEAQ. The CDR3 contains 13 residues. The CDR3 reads CASSFTLGYGYTF. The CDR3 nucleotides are TGTGCCAGCAGCTTTACCCTTGGCTATGGCTACACCTTC. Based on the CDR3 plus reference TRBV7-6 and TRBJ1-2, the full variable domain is GAGVSQSPRYKVTKRGQDVALRCDPISGHVSLYWYRQALGQGPEFLTYFNYEAQQDKSGLPNDRFSAERPEGSISTLTIQRTEQRDSAMYRCASSFTLGYGYTFGSGTRLTVV.

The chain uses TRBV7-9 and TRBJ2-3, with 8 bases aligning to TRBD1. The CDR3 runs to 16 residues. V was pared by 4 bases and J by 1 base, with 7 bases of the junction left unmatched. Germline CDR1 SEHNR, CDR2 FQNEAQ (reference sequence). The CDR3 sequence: CASSSQWGQGTDTQYF. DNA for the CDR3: TGTGCCAGCAGCTCCCAATGGGGACAGGGCACAGATACGCAGTATTTT. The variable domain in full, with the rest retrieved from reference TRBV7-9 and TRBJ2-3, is DTGVSQNPRHKITKRGQNVTFRCDPISEHNRLYWYRQTLGQGPEFLTYFQNEAQLEKSRLLSDRFSAERPKGSFSTLEIQRTEQGDSAMYLCASSSQWGQGTDTQYFGPGTRLTVL.

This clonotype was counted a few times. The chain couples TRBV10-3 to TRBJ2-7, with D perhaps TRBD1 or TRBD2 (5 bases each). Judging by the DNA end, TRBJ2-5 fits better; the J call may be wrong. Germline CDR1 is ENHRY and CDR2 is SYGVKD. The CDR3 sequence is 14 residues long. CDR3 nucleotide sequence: TGTGCCATCAGTCCCGGGTCGGGGCAGGAGACCCAGTACTTC. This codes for CAISPGSGQETQYF.

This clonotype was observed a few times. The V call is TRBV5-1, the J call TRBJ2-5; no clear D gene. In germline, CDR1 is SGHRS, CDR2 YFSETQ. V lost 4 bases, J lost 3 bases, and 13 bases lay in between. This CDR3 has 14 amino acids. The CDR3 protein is CASSPMRIKETQYF. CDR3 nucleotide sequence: TGCGCCAGCAGCCCAATGAGGATTAAAGAGACCCAGTACTTC.

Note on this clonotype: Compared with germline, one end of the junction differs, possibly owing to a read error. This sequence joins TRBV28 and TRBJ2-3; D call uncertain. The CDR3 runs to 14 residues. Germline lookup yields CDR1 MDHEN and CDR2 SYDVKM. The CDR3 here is CASGFNSRTDTQYF. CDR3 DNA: TGTGCCAGCGGTTTTAACTCCCGCACAGATACGCAGTATTTT.

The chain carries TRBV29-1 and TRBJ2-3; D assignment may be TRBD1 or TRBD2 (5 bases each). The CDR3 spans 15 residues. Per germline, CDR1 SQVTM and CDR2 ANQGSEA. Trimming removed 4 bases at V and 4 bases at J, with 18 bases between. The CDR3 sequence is CSVVGHPSGPDTQYF. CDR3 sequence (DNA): TGCAGCGTTGTTGGTCATCCCTCGGGGCCAGATACGCAGTATTTT.

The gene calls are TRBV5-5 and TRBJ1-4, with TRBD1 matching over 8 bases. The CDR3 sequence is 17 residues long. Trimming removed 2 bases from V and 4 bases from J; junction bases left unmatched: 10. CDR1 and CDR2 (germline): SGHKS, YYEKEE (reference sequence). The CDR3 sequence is CASSFYPPGQDNEKLFF. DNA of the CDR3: TGTGCCAGCAGCTTCTATCCACCGGGACAGGATAATGAAAAACTGTTTTTT. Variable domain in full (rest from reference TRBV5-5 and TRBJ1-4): DAGVTQSPTHLIKTRGQQVTLRCSPISGHKSVSWYQQVLGQGPQFIFQYYEKEERGRGNFPDRFSARQFPNYSSELNVNALLLGDSALYLCASSFYPPGQDNEKLFFGSGTQLSVL.

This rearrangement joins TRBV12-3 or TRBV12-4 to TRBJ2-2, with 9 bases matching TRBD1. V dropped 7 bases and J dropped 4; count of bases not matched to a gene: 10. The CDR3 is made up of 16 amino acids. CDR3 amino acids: CASTIFPDRGTGELFF. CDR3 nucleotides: TGTGCCAGCACCATTTTCCCGGACAGGGGCACCGGGGAGCTGTTTTTT.

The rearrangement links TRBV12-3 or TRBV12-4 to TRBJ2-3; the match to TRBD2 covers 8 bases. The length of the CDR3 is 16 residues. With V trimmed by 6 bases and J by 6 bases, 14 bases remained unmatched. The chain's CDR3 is CASRTLPGLVTDTQYF. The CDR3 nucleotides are TGTGCCAGCAGGACCTTACCGGGACTAGTCACTGATACGCAGTATTTT.

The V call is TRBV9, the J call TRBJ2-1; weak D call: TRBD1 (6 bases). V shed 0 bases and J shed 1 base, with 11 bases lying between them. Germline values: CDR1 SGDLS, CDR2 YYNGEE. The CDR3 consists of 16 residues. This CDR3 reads CASSVETGQSYNEQFF. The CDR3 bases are TGTGCCAGCAGCGTAGAAACGGGACAATCCTACAATGAGCAGTTCTTC.

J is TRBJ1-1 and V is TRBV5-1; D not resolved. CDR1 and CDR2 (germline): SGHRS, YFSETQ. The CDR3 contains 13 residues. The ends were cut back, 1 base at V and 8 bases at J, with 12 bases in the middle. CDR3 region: CASSLTVSSEAFF. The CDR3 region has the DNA TGCGCCAGCAGCTTGACAGTTTCCTCGGAAGCTTTCTTT.

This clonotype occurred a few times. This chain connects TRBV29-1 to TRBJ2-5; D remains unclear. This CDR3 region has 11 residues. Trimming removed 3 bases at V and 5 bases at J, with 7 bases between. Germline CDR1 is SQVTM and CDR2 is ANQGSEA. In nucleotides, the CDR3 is TGCAGCGTTGATGAGGCGGAGACCCAGTACTTC. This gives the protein CSVDEAETQYF.

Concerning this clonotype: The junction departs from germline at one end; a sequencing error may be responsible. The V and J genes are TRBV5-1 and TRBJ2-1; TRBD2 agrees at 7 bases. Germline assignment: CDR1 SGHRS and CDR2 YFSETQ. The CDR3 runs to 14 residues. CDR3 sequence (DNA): TGTGCCAGCAGTTTAGCAGGGACTAATAATGAGCAGTTCTTC. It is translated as CASSLAGTNNEQFF.

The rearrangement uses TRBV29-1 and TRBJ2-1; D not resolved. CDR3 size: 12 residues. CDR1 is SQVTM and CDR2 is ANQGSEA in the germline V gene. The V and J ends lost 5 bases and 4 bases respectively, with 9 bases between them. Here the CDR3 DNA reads TGCAGCGTTTACGAGGATTACAATGAGCAGTTCTTC. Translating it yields CSVYEDYNEQFF.